This paragraph covers one TCR beta chain sequence. The antigen remains undetermined. This sample is drawn from a study of shared clonotypes between healthy human individuals. Study-level results: In general, naive subsets displayed greater estimated richness than memory subsets did.

This CDR3 has 14 amino acids. V gave up 3 bases and J gave up 3 bases, with 9 bases separating them. Germline V lookup: CDR1 SEHNR, CDR2 FQNEAQ (reference sequence). Libraries were prepared by immunoSEQ multiplex PCR; TCRdb keeps only in-frame clonotypes and omits some of them. The sample yields hundreds of thousands of clones, 90% to 96% seen once. The clonotype was recovered from a woman in her twenties or thirties in good health. Sequencing was carried out using naive CD4+ T cells sorted from blood. Documented subset: CD45RA+ positively selected. This chain joins TRBV7-9 and TRBJ1-5; D unresolved. CDR3 nucleotides: TGTGCCAGCAGCTTGGGCGGACCCAATCAGCCCCAGCATTTT. Residues: CASSLGGPNQPQHF. Full variable domain (remainder filled in from reference TRBV7-9 and TRBJ1-5): DTGVSQNPRHKITKRGQNVTFRCDPISEHNRLYWYRQTLGQGPEFLTYFQNEAQLEKSRLLSDRFSAERPKGSFSTLEIQRTEQGDSAMYLCASSLGGPNQPQHFGDGTRLSIL.